The clone carrying this T cell receptor (beta chain) was seen more than once but under ten times. The antigen is unknown. CDR1 is DFQATT and CDR2 is SNEGSKA in the germline V gene (reference sequence). V dropped 0 bases and J dropped 5 bases, with 13 bases sitting between them. This CDR3 comprises 14 residues. Generation of TCR cDNA used 5'RACE template switching (which added a universal primer site and UMIs). TCRdb redid the calling of the 5' RACE reads with MiXCR, one entry per CDR3 protein. The repertoire holds about 350,000 distinct CDR3 sequences, with 11% as singletons. These data are taken from a study of T cells after yellow fever vaccination. Turning to the study itself: Preparing low-cell-number fractions relied on SMART-Seq v4 Ultra Low Input.

Study-wide points: There was a small share of clonotypes that showed up in both the CD4 and CD8 compartments.

The chain is built from TRBV20-1 and TRBJ2-5; D is ambiguous. The sequencing here drew on PBMCs, taken on the day of the first yellow fever vaccination. The TCR originated in a man between 18 and 29 years old who received the YFV17D yellow fever vaccine. As DNA, the CDR3 is TGCAGTGCTAGAGATGGAAGGCTACGGGAGACCCAGTACTTC. As protein: CSARDGRLRETQYF.